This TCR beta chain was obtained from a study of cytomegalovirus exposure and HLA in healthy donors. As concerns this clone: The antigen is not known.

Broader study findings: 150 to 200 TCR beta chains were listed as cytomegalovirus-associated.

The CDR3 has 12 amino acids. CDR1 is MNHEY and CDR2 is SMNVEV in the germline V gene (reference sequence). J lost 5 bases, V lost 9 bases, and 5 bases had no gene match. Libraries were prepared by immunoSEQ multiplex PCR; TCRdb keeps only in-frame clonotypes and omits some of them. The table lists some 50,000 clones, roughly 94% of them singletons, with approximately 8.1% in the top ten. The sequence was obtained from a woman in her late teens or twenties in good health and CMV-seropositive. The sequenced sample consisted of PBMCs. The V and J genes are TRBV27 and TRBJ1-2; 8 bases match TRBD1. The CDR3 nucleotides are TGTGCCAGTGGACAGGGAGGATATGGCTACACCTTC. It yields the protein CASGQGGYGYTF.